This T cell receptor beta chain was observed in a study of early T cells in non-severe SARS-CoV-2 infection. Turning to the study itself: Sequencing of bulk RNA from unsorted whole blood was done, without chain pairing.

V was clipped by 7 bases and J by 9 bases; unmatched bases: 5. The CDR3 is 13 amino acids. The V gene's germline CDR1 is MNHNY and CDR2 SVGAGI (reference sequence). Study-level results: The matching step, a VDJdb search, favored anti-spike CD8 responses and missed private and CD4 specificities.

Notes on this clonotype: Its cognate antigen is unknown. A much bigger clone sits one base away, suggesting this may be a read error.

The TCR library protocol was used to attach unique molecular identifiers. These identifiers were attached to individual cDNA molecules. MiXCR, run by TCRdb on the 5' RACE reads, gives a single entry per CDR3 protein. The sample yields more than 95,000 distinct CDR3 sequences, about 11% seen once. The sequence came from an adult who was a healthcare worker with PCR-confirmed SARS-CoV-2 infection or an uninfected control (not recorded which). The rearrangement uses TRBV6-6 and TRBJ1-6; TRBD1 aligns across 8 bases. Sequenced material: whole blood, taken at baseline. CDR3 coding DNA: TGTGCCAGCACGGACAGGGACGGTTCACCCCTCCACTTT. Translated: CASTDRDGSPLHF.